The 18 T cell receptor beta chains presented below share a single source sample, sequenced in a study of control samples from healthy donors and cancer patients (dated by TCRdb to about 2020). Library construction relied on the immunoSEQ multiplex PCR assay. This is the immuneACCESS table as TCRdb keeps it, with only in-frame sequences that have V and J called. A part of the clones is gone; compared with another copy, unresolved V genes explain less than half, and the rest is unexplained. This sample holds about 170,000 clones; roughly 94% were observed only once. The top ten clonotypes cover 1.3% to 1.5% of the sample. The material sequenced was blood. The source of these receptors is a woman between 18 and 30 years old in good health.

For the CDR3, the DNA is TGTGCCAGCAGCAAAGTAAAGGGGCAGGCTGATCCCTACGAGCAGTACTTC. It yields the protein CASSKVKGQADPYEQYF. The chain uses TRBV21-1 and TRBJ2-7; no DNA check was done on the table's D call, TRBD1. TRBV21-1 is labeled a pseudogene. The CDR3 runs to 17 residues.

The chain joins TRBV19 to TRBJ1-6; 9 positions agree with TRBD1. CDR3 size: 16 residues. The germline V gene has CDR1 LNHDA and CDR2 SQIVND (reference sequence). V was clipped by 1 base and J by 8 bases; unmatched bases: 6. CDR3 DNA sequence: TGTGCCAGTAGTATAGTTCGGGGACAGGGTCATTCACCCCTCCACTTT. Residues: CASSIVRGQGHSPLHF.

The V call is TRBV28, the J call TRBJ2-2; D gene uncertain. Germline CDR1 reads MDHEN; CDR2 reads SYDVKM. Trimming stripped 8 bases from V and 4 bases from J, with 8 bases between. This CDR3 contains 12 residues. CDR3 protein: CASRRTTGELFF. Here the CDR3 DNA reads TGTGCCAGCCGACGAACCACCGGGGAGCTGTTTTTT.

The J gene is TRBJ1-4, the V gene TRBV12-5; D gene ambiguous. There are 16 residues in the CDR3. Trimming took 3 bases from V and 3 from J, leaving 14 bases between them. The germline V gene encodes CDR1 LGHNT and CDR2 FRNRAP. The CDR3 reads CASGFQPRVPNEKLFF. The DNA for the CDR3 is TGTGCTAGTGGTTTCCAACCCCGGGTCCCTAATGAAAAACTGTTTTTT.

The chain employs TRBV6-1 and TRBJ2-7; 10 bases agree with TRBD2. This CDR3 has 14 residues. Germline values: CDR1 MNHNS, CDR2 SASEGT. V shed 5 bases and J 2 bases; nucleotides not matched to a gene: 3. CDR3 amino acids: CASSLSGRAYEQYF. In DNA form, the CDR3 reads TGTGCCAGCAGTCTCAGCGGGAGGGCCTACGAGCAGTACTTC.

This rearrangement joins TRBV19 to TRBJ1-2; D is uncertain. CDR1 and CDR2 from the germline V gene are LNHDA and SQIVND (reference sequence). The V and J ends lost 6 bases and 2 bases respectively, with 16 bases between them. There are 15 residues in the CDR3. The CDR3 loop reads CASSPLRAGNYGYTF. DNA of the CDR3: TGTGCCAGTAGCCCCCTGCGGGCGGGGAACTATGGCTACACCTTC.

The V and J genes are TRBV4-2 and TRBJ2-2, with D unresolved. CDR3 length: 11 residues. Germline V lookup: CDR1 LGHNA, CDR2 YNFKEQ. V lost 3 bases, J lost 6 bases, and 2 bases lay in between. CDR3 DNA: TGTGCCAGCAGCCACGCCGGGGAGCTGTTTTTT. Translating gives CASSHAGELFF.

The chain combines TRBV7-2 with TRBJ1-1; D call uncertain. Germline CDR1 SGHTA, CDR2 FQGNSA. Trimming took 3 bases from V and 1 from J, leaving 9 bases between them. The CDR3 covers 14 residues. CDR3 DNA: TGTGCCAGCAGCTTCGGGGTGACGAACACTGAAGCTTTCTTT. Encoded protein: CASSFGVTNTEAFF.

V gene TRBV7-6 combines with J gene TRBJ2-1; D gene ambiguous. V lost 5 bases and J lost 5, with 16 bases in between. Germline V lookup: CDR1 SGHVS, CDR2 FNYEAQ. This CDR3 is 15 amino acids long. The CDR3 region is CASSALAVSNNEQFF. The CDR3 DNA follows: TGTGCCAGCAGCGCCCTTGCGGTCAGTAACAATGAGCAGTTCTTC.

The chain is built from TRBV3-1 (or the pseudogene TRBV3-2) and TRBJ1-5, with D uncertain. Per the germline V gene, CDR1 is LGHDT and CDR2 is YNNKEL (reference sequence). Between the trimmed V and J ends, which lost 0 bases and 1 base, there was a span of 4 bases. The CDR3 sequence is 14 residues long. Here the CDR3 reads CASSQDLSNQPQHF. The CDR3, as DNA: TGTGCCAGCAGCCAAGATTTAAGCAATCAGCCCCAGCATTTT.

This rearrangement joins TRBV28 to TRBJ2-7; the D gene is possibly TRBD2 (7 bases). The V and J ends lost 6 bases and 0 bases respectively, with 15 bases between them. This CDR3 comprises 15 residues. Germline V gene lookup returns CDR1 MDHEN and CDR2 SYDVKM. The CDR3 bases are TGTGCCAGCAGGGTTGGGGGGGCGAGCTCCTACGAGCAGTACTTC. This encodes CASRVGGASSYEQYF. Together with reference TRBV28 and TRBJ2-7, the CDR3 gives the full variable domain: DVKVTQSSRYLVKRTGEKVFLECVQDMDHENMFWYRQDPGLGLRLIYFSYDVKMKEKGDIPEGYSVSREKKERFSLILESASTNQTSMYLCASRVGGASSYEQYFGPGTRLTVT.

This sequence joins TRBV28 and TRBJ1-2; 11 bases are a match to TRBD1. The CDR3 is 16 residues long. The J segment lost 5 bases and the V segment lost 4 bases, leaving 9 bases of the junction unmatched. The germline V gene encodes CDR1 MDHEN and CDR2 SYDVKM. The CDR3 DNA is TGTGCCAGCAGTTCCCCGGACAGGGGGCTCGGTTATGGCTACACCTTC. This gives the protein CASSSPDRGLGYGYTF.

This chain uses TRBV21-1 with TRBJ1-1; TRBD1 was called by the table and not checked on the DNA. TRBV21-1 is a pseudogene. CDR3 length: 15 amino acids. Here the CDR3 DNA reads TGTGCCAGCAGCCCGCGGACAGGGGAGAACACTGAAGCTTTCTTT. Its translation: CASSPRTGENTEAFF.

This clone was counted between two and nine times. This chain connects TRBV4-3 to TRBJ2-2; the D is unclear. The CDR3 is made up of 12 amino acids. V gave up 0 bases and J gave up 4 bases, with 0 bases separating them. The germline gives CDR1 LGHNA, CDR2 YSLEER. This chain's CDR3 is CASSQDTGELFF. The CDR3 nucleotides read TGCGCCAGCAGCCAAGACACCGGGGAGCTGTTTTTT.

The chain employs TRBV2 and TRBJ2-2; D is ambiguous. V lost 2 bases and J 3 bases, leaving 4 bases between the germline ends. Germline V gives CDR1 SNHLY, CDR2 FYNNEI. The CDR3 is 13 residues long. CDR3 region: CASSEMDTGELFF. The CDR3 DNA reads TGTGCCAGCAGTGAAATGGACACCGGGGAGCTGTTTTTT.

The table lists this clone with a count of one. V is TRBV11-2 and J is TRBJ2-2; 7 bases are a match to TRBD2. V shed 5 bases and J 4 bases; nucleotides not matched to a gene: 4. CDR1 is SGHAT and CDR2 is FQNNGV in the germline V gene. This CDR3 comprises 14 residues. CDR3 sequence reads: CASSPGTITGELFF. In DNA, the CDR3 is TGTGCCAGCAGCCCTGGGACTATCACCGGGGAGCTGTTTTTT.

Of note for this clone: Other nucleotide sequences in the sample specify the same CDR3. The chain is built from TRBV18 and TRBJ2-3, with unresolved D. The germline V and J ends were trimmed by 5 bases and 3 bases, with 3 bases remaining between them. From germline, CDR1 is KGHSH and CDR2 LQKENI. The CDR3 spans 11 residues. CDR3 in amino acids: CASSLTDTQYF. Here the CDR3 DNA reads TGTGCCAGCTCATTGACAGATACGCAGTATTTT.

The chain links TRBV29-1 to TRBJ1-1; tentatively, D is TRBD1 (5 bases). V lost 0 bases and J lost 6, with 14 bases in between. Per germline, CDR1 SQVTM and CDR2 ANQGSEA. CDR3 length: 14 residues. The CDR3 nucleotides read TGCAGCGTTGAAGATCAACTTAGGGGCCCTGAAGCTTTCTTT. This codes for CSVEDQLRGPEAFF.